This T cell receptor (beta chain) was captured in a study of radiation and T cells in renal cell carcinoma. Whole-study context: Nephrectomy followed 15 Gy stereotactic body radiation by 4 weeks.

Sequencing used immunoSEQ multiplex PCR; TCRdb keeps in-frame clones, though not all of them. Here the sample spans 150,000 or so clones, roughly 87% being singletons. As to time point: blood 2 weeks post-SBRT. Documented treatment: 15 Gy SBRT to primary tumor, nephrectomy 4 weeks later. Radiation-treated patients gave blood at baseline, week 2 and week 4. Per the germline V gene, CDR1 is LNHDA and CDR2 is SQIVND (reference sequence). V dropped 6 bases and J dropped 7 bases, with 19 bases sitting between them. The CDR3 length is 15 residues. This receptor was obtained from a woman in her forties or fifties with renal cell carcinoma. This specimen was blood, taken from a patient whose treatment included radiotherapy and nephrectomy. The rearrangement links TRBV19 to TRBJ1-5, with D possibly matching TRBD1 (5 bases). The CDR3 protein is CASSNRDSLGQPQHF. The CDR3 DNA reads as TGTGCCAGTAGCAACCGGGACTCACTAGGACAGCCCCAGCATTTT. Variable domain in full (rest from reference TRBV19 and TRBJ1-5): DGGITQSPKYLFRKEGQNVTLSCEQNLNHDAMYWYRQDPGQGLRLIYYSQIVNDFQKGDIAEGYSVSREKKESFPLTVTSAQKNPTAFYLCASSNRDSLGQPQHFGDGTRLSIL.